The clone carrying this T cell receptor beta chain has more than one count but fewer than ten. The data were produced by immunoSEQ multiplex PCR, yet TCRdb's version contains in-frame clones alone and is incomplete. Of tens of thousands of clones detected, approximately 90% appear once; the ten largest clones hold 3% to 3.5%. Patients had residual fresh-frozen tumor tissue and more than two years of survival data. None of the glioblastoma patients had an isocitrate dehydrogenase mutation. This entry belongs to a study of glioma-infiltrating T cells after dendritic cell vaccination. This CDR3 region has 17 residues. CDR1 is LNHDA and CDR2 is SQIVND in the germline V gene (reference sequence). After removal of 5 bases from V and 0 bases from J, the junction contained 11 bases not matched to a gene.

The receptor was isolated from a human donor with glioblastoma. V usage is TRBV19 and J usage is TRBJ2-3, with 7 bases fitting TRBD2. The sequencing used blood, collected before dendritic cell vaccination. The CDR3 nucleotides are TGTGCCAGTAGTCCCCGAGCGGGCGGGGGTAGCACAGATACGCAGTATTTT. This encodes CASSPRAGGGSTDTQYF.